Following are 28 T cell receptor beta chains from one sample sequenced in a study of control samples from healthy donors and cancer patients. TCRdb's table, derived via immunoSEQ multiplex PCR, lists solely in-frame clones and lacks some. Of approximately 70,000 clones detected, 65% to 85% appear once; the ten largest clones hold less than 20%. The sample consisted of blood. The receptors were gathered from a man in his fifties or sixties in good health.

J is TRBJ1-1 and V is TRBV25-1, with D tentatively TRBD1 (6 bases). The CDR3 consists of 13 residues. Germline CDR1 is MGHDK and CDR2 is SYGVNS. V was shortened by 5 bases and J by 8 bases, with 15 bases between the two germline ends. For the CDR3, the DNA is TGTGCCAGCAGTCCAAGCGGGGGCGCGGAAGCTTTCTTT. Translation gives CASSPSGGAEAFF.

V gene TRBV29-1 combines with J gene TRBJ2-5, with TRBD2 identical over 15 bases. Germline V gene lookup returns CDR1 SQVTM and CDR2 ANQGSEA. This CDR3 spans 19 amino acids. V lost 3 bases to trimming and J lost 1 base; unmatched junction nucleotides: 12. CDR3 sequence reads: CSVEPDPGTSGRLQETQYF. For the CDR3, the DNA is TGCAGCGTTGAGCCCGACCCCGGGACTAGCGGGAGGCTCCAAGAGACCCAGTACTTC.

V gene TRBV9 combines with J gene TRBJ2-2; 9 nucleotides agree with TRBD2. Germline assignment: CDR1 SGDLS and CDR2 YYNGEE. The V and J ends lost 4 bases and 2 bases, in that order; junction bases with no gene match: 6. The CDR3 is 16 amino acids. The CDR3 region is CASSPSLAGNTGELFF. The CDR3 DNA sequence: TGTGCCAGCAGCCCCAGCCTAGCGGGAAACACCGGGGAGCTGTTTTTT.

The CDR3 loop reads CASSRSSEETQYF. Written as DNA, the CDR3 is TGCGCCAGCAGCCGCTCTTCTGAAGAGACCCAGTACTTC. The chain combines TRBV5-1 with TRBJ2-5; D remains unclear. The CDR3 sequence is 13 residues long. Trimming removed 4 bases from V and 3 bases from J, with 10 bases in between. Per the germline V gene, CDR1 is SGHRS and CDR2 is YFSETQ.

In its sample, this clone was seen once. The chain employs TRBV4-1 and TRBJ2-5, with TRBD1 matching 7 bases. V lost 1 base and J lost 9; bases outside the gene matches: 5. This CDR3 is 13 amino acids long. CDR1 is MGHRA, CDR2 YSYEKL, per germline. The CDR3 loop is CASSQVNQGAQYF. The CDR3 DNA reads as TGCGCCAGCAGCCAAGTGAATCAGGGGGCCCAGTACTTC.

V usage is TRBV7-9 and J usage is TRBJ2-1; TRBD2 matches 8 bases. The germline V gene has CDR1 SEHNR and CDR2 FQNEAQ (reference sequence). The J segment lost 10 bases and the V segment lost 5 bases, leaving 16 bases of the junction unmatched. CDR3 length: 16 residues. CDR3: CASSPHRTSRSWEQFF. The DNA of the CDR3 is TGTGCCAGCAGCCCGCACCGGACTAGCCGGTCGTGGGAGCAGTTCTTC.

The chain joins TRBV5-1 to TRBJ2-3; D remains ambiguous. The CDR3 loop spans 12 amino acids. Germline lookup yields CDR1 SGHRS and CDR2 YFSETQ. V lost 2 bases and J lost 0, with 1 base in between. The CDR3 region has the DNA TGCGCCAGCAGCTTCAGCACAGATACGCAGTATTTT. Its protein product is CASSFSTDTQYF.

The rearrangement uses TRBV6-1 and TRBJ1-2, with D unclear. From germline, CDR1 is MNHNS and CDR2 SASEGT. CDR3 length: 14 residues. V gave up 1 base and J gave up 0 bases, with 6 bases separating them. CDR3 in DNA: TGTGCCAGCAGTGAAGGGATAACTAACTATGGCTACACCTTC. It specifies CASSEGITNYGYTF.

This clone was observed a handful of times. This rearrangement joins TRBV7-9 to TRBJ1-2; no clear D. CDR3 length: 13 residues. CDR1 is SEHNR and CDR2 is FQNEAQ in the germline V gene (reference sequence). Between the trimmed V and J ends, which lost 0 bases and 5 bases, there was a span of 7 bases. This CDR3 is CASSLAEGYGYTF. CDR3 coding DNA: TGTGCCAGCAGCTTAGCGGAAGGTTATGGCTACACCTTC.

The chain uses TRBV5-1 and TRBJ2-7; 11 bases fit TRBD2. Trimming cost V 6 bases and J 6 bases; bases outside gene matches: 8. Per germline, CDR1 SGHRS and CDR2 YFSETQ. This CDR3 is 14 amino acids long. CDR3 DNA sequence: TGCGCCAGCAACGACCCCGGGACTAGCGGCGAGCAGTACTTC. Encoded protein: CASNDPGTSGEQYF.

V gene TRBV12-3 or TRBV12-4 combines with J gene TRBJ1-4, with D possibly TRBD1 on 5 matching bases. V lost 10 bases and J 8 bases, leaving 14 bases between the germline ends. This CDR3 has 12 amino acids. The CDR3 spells CATGTGGEKLFF. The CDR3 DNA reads TGTGCCACCGGAACGGGGGGGGAAAAACTGTTTTTT.

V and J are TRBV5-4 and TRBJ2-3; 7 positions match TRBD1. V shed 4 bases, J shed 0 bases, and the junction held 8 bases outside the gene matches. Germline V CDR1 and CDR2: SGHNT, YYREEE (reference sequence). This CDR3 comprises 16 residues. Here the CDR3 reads CASSARDRTSTDTQYF. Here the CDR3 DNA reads TGTGCCAGCAGCGCCCGGGACAGAACTAGCACAGATACGCAGTATTTT.

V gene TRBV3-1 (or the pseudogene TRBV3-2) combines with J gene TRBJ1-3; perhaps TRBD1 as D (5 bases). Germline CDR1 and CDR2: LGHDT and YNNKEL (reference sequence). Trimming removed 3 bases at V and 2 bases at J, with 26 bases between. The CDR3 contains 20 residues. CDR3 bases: TGTGCCAGCAGCCAGATTTCTTGGCAGAAGGGGATGCGGCCTGGAAACACCATATATTTT. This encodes CASSQISWQKGMRPGNTIYF.

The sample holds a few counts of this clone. The CDR3 protein is CASSPTANPMGYNEQFF. The CDR3 nucleotides read TGTGCCAGCTCACCAACGGCTAATCCTATGGGGTACAATGAGCAGTTCTTC. The J gene is TRBJ2-1, the V gene TRBV18, with unresolved D. Germline CDR1 is KGHSH and CDR2 is LQKENI. The CDR3 is 17 amino acids. V was shortened by 2 bases and J by 4 bases, with 18 bases between the two germline ends.

The CDR3 reads CASTSNKIPNRRYTF. The CDR3 region has the DNA TGTGCCAGCACCTCCAACAAAATTCCTAACCGGCGCTACACCTTC. The chain combines TRBV2 with TRBJ1-2; D ambiguous. The V end lost 7 bases, the J end lost 9 bases, and 24 bases lay between the germline ends. Germline V gene sequence: CDR1 SNHLY, CDR2 FYNNEI. This CDR3 region has 15 residues.

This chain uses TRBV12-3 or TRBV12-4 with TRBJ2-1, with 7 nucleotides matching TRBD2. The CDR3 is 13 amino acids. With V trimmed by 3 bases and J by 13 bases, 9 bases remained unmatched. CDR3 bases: TGTGCCAGCAGTTTCCTGGAGGGAGGGGCCCAGTTCTTC. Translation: CASSFLEGGAQFF.

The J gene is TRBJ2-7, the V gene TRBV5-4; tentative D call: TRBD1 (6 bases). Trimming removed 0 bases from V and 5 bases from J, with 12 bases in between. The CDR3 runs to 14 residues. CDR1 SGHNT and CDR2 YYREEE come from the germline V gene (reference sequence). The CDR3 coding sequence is TGTGCCAGCAGCTTGGAGCAAAGGGGGAACGAGCAGTACTTC. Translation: CASSLEQRGNEQYF. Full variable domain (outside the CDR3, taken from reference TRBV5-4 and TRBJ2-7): ETGVTQSPTHLIKTRGQQVTLRCSSQSGHNTVSWYQQALGQGPQFIFQYYREEENGRGNFPPRFSGLQFPNYSSELNVNALELDDSALYLCASSLEQRGNEQYFGPGTRLTVT.

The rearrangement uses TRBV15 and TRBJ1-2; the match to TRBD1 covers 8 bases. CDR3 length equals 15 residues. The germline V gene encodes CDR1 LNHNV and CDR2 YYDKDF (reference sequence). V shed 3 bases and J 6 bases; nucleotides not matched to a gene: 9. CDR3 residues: CATSRGQAGAHGYTF. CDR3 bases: TGTGCCACCAGCAGGGGACAGGCTGGCGCCCATGGCTACACCTTC.

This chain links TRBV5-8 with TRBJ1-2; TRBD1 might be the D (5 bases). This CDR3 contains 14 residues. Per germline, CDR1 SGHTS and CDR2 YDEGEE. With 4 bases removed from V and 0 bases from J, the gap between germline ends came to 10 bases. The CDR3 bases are TGTGCCAGCAGCCCATTGACAGCTAACTATGGCTACACCTTC. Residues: CASSPLTANYGYTF.

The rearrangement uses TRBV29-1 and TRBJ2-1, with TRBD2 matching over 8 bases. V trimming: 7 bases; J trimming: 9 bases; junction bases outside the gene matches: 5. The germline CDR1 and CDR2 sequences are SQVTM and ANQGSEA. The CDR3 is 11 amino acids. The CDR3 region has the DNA TGCAGCGCGCGGGAGGCCGGTGAGCAGTTCTTC. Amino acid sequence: CSAREAGEQFF.

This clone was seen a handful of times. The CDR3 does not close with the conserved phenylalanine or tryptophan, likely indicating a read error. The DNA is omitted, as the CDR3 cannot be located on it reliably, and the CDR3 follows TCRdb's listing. The CDR3 sequence: CASSKSGTSILL. This chain connects TRBV21-1 to TRBJ2-3; no DNA check was done on the table's D call, TRBD2. TRBV21-1 represents a pseudogene. The CDR3 is 12 residues long, counting both termini.

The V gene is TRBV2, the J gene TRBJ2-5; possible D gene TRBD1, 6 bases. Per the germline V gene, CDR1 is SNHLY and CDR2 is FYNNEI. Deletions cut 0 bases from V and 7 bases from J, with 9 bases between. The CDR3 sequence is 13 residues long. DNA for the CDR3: TGTGCCAGCAGTGAAGCGGACAGCTTGACCCAGTACTTC. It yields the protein CASSEADSLTQYF.

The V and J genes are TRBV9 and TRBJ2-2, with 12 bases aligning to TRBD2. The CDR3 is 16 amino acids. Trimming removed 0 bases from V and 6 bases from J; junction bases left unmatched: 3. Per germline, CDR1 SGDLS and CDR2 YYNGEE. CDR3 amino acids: CASSVVASGRAGELFF. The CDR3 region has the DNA TGTGCCAGCAGCGTAGTGGCTAGCGGGAGGGCCGGGGAGCTGTTTTTT.

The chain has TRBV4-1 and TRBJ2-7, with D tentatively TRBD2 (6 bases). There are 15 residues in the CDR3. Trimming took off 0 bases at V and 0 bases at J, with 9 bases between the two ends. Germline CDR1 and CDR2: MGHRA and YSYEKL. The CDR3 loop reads CASSQEWDFSYEQYF. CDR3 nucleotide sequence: TGCGCCAGCAGCCAAGAGTGGGACTTCTCCTACGAGCAGTACTTC.

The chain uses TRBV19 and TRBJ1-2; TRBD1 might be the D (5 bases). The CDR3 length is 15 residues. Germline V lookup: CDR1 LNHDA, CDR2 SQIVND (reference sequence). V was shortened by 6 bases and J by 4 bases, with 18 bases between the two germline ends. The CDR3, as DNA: TGTGCCAGTAGGGACACCTCAGGGCCCTCCTATGGCTACACCTTC. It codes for CASRDTSGPSYGYTF.

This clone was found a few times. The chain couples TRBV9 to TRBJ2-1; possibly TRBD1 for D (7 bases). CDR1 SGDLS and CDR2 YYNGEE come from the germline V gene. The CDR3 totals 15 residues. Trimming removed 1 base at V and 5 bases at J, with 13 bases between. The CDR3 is CASSVRQGGNNEQFF. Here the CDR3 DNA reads TGTGCCAGCAGCGTACGGCAGGGGGGAAACAATGAGCAGTTCTTC.

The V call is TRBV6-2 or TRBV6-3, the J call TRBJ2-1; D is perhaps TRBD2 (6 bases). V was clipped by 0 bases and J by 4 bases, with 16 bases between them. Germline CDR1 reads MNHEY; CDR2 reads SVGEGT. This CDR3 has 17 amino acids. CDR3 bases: TGTGCCAGCAGTTACTCGCCACGCGGGGAGGATTACAATGAGCAGTTCTTC. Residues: CASSYSPRGEDYNEQFF.

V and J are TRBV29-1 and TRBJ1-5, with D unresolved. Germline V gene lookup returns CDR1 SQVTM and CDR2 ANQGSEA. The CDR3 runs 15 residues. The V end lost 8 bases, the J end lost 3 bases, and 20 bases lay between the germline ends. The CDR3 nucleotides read TGCAGCTTCTCTACCTCACGGGAAAACAATCAGCCCCAGCATTTT. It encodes CSFSTSRENNQPQHF.